This T cell receptor (beta chain) was captured in a study of post-analysis software for immune sequencing data. Study-wide results and limits: Patients with multiple sclerosis recorded significantly lower normalized Chao1 diversity than controls, the study found.

As to this clonotype: The antigen remains unidentified.

Unique molecular identifiers featured in each of the TCR beta cDNA libraries. Researchers reported about 500,000 cDNA molecules coming from approximately 0.91 to 9.4 million T cells. TCRdb reprocessed the PCR reads via MiXCR and lists one record per CDR3 protein. The table lists 650,000 to 900,000 distinct CDR3 sequences, roughly 50% of them singletons. The sample taken for sequencing was blood. The origin of this receptor is a girl between 10 and 17 years old with multiple sclerosis.

In nucleotides, the CDR3 is TGTGCTAGTGGTTTAGCGATCCAGGGGGTAGAGGAAAAACTGTTTTTT. Translation gives CASGLAIQGVEEKLFF. The chain uses TRBV12-5 and TRBJ1-4; 7 nucleotides agree with TRBD1. The V gene end was trimmed by 3 bases and the J gene end by 8 bases; junction bases not matched to a gene: 12. The CDR3 length is 16 residues. The germline V gene encodes CDR1 LGHNT and CDR2 FRNRAP.